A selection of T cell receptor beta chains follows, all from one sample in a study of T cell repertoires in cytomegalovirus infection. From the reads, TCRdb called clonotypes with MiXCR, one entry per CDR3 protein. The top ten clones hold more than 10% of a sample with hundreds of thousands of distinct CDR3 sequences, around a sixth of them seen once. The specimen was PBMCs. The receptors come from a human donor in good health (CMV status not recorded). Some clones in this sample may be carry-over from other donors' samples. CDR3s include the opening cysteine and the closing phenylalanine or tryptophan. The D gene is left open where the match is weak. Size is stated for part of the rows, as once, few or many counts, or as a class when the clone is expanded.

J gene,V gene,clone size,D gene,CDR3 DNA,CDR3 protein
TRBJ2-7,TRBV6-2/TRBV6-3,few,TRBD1,TGTGCCAGCAGTTCCGCCGGGACAGCCTCCTACGAGCAGTACTTC,CASSSAGTASYEQYF
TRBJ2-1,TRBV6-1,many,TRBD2,TGTGCCAGCAGTGTCGGACTAGCGGGGAGACCCTACAATGAGCAGTTCTTC,CASSVGLAGRPYNEQFF
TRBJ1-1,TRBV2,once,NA,TGTGCCAGCAGTGAATTGAGGGTGAAGACTGAAGCTTTCTTT,CASSELRVKTEAFF
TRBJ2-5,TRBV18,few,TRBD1,TGTGCCAGCTCACTCCGGACAGGGGCGGGAGAGACCCAGTACTTC,CASSLRTGAGETQYF
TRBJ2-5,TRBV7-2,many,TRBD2,TGTGCCAGCAGCTTAGATGCCTCTAGCGGAGAGACCCAGTACTTC,CASSLDASSGETQYF
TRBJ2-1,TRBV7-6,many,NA,TGTGCCAGCAGCTTAGTGGCGGGGACCTTTTGGGATGAGCAGTTCTTC,CASSLVAGTFWDEQFF
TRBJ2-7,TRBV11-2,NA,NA,TGTGCCAGCAGCTTATCCCACACAGGTACCTACGAGCAGTACTTC,CASSLSHTGTYEQYF
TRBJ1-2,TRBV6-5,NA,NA,TGTGCCAGCAGTTACTCCCAGGAGTCATATGGCTACACCTTC,CASSYSQESYGYTF
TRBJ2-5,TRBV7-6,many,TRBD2,TGTGCCAGCAGCCCCATGGGGAGCGGGGGATCGGGGGAGACCCAGTACTTC,CASSPMGSGGSGETQYF
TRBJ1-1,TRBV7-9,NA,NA,TGTGCCAGCAGCTTAGAGGGGTTCGACGAAGCTTTCTTT,CASSLEGFDEAFF
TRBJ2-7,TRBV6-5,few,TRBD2,TGTGCCAGCAGTTACTCGGCCAGCGGGGCCACTGGGTCCTACGAGCAGTACTTC,CASSYSASGATGSYEQYF
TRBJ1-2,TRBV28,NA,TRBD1,TGTGCCAGCAGTCTGGACAGGGTCTCTAACTATGGCTACACCTTC,CASSLDRVSNYGYTF
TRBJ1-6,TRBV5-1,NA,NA,TGCGCCAGCAGCTTCGACACCAGCTCCTATAATTCACCCCTCCACTTT,CASSFDTSSYNSPLHF
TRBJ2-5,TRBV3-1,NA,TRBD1,TGTGCCAGCAGCCAAGATACAGGGGGCGGGGTGACCCAGTACTTC,CASSQDTGGGVTQYF
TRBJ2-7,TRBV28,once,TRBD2,TGTGCCAGCAGTTCCATAAGCGGGGGGAACTACGAGCAGTACTTC,CASSSISGGNYEQYF
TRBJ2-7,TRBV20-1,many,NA,TGCAGTGCTAGAGTCGACATTACTCACGAGCAGTACTTC,CSARVDITHEQYF
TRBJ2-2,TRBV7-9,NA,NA,TGTGCCAGCAGCCCGGGACCACCAGGGTCGGGGGAGCTGTTTTTT,CASSPGPPGSGELFF
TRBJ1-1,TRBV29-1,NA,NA,TGCAGCGTTGACAAGCAGGTGAACACTGAAGCTTTCTTT,CSVDKQVNTEAFF
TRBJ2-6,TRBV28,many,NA,TGTGCCAGCACGCGGAACTCTGGGGCCAACGTCCTGACTTTC,CASTRNSGANVLTF
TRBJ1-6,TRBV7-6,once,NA,TGTGCCAGCAGCTTAGCGAGTCAGCTAAACAATTCACCCCTCCACTTT,CASSLASQLNNSPLHF
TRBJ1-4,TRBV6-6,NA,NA,TGTGCCAGCAGATCGCCACAGGGAGTGCATGAAAAACTGTTTTTT,CASRSPQGVHEKLFF
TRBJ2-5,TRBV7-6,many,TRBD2,TGTGCCAGCAGCCCAGGGACTAGCGGGGGCGCGACCCAAGAGACCCAGTACTTC,CASSPGTSGGATQETQYF
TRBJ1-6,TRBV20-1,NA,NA,TGCAGTGCTAGAGATTTCGGACACCTTTATAATTCACCCCTCCACTTT,CSARDFGHLYNSPLHF
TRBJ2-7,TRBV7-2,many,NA,TGTGCCAGCAGCTTACCCGGCCTCTCCTACGAGCAGTACTTC,CASSLPGLSYEQYF
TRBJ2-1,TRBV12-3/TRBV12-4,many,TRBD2,TGTGCCAGCAGCTTAGCGGGGGCGGCGGGCAATGAGCAGTTCTTC,CASSLAGAAGNEQFF
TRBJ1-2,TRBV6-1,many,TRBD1,TGTGCCAGCATCGGACAGGGAGGGCCCAACTATGGCTACACCTTC,CASIGQGGPNYGYTF
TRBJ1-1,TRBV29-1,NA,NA,TGCAGCGTTGGCGGGAGAATAATGAACACTGAAGCTTTCTTT,CSVGGRIMNTEAFF
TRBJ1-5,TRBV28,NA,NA,TGTGCCAGCAGTAGGGGCCAGGGAGGGGAGCCCCAGCATTTT,CASSRGQGGEPQHF
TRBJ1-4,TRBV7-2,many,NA,TGTGCCAGCAGCTGGGGGGCTAATGAAAAACTGTTTTTT,CASSWGANEKLFF
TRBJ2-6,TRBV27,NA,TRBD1,TGTGCCAGCAGTCCAGGGACAGTAGACTTCTCTGGGGCCAACGTCCTGACTTTC,CASSPGTVDFSGANVLTF
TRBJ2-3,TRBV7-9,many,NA,TGTGCCAGCAGCTTGACGGACACCCCGAGCCCCACAGATACGCAGTATTTT,CASSLTDTPSPTDTQYF
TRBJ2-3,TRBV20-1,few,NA,TGCAGTGCTAGTGCGGGGCTGGGGACAGATACGCAGTATTTT,CSASAGLGTDTQYF
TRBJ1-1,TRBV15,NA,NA,TGTGCCACCAGCAGGGGCCACACGGCGAACACTGAAGCTTTCTTT,CATSRGHTANTEAFF
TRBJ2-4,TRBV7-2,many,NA,TGTGCCAGCAGCTTAGAGGGGGGGAAAAAAAACATTCAGTACTTC,CASSLEGGKKNIQYF
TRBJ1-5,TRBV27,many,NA,TGTGCCAGCAGTCCGGGGACGGTTAGCAATCAGCCCCAGCATTTT,CASSPGTVSNQPQHF
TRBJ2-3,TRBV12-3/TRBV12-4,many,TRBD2,TGTGCCAGCAGTTTACTTGGACTAGTCACAGATACGCAGTATTTT,CASSLLGLVTDTQYF
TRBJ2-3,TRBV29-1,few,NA,TGCAGCGTTGAAGATAAGTCAGCAGATACGCAGTATTTT,CSVEDKSADTQYF
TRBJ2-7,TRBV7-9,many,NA,TGTGCCAGCAGCGGTGGGGGCCGTCAAGTAAACGCCTACGAGCAGTACTTC,CASSGGGRQVNAYEQYF
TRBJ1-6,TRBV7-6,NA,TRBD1,TGTGCTAGCAGCTTCGACAGGGATTCACCCCTCCACTTT,CASSFDRDSPLHF
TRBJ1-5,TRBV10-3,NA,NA,TGTGCCATCAGTGAGTCCTCGGGTTTGGAGTCGCCCCAGCATTTT,CAISESSGLESPQHF
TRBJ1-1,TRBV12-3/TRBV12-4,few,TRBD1,TGTGCCAGCAGTTTCGCCGGGACAGGGGAGAACACTGAAGCTTTCTTT,CASSFAGTGENTEAFF
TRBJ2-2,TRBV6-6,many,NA,TGTGCCAGCAGTTACGGGGTCTCCAGCACCGGGGAGCTGTTTTTT,CASSYGVSSTGELFF
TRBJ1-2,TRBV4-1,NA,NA,TGCGCCAGCAGCCAAGGGCAGAGCTTCTCTGGCTACACCTTC,CASSQGQSFSGYTF
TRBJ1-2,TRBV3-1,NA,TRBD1,TGTGCCAGCAGCCAACAACGTGGGACAGGCCGCTACACCTTC,CASSQQRGTGRYTF
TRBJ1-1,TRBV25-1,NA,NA,TGTGCCAGCAGTGCGGGGACCTACACCCCTGAAGCTTTCTTT,CASSAGTYTPEAFF
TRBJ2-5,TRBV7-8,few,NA,TGTGCCAGCAGCTTTGGGATCCAACAGAAATTCCAAGAGACCCAGTACTTC,CASSFGIQQKFQETQYF
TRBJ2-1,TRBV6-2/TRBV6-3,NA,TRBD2,TGTGCCACCCAACTAGCGGGGGGATACAATGAGCAGTTCTTC,CATQLAGGYNEQFF
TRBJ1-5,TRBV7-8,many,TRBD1,TGTGCCAGCAGCTTTTTAGCAGGGGGTCATCAGCCCCAGCATTTT,CASSFLAGGHQPQHF
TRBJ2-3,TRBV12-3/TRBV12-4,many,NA,TGTGCCAGCAGTTTGCGGCTAAATGTCCTCCGAGATACGCAGTATTTT,CASSLRLNVLRDTQYF
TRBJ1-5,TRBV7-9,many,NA,TGTGCCAGCAGCTTTGGACAGCTCAATCAGCCCCAGCATTTT,CASSFGQLNQPQHF